The text below deals with one T cell receptor beta chain. No cognate antigen has been identified for it. The input lacks base qualities; no much larger clone sits a single base away. Receptor libraries were prepared by PCR. These reads were obtained on an Illumina HiSeq 2500. To reduce PCR and sequencing biases, unique molecular identifiers were incorporated into the TCR beta cDNA libraries. Some 500,000 cDNA molecules were obtained per 1 to 10 million input T cells, so each molecule approximated one T cell. The patient libraries were prepared and sequenced with the same protocol used for the earlier healthy control dataset. Samples belonging to the same batch were prepared together, multiplexed and sequenced on a shared HiSeq lane. On the authors' methods: MIGEC was used to process the raw barcoded reads, and molecular identifier groups with only a single read were discarded before consensus assembly and CDR3 extraction. VDJtools was used for post-analysis of the clonotype tables, and diversity was normalized by down-sampling every dataset to the size of the smallest sample. To correct batch-related cross-sample contamination, repertoire overlap clustering matched CDR3 amino acid sequences but not nucleotide sequences. The public sequencing data were trimmed at Q25 with fastp and processed into clonotypes with MiXCR by TCRdb, which kept only in-frame beta chains. Rows with one shared CDR3 protein collapse into an entry with the most common genes and DNA. TCRdb assigned the V and J calls; the authors' analysis was not used. The sample profile shows 350,000 to 500,000 distinct CDR3 sequences; more than 30% of them were found once. The ten biggest clones cover roughly 8.2% of the sample.

To demonstrate the VDJtools post-analysis software, TCR beta repertoires were profiled from the peripheral blood of about 13 young patients with multiple sclerosis. Multiple sclerosis patients were children and adolescents aged roughly 6 to 17 years. This specimen belongs to a study of post-analysis software for immune sequencing data (dated by TCRdb to between 2014 and 2017). At the level of the whole study: Relapsing-remitting, secondary progressive and progressive-relapsing multiple sclerosis were recorded as disease courses, and subtype annotation was lacking for some patients. The patient repertoires were compared against fewer than twelve previously published healthy control repertoires obtained from donors aged roughly 6 to 25 years. A subset of samples was prepared in parallel using single-end sample barcoding, then pooled and co-amplified after Illumina adapter ligation.

CDR1 LNHNV and CDR2 YYDKDF were looked up in the germline V gene (reference sequence). Trimming at the junction amounts to 0 bases on V and 0 bases on J, and the germline ends lie 6 bases apart. The CDR3, cysteine through phenylalanine, is 16 amino acids long. Only the CDR3 portion is preserved as DNA: 48 bases, with reading frame beginning at the first base. Results and caveats for the whole study, not just this receptor: Patients showed significantly higher frequencies than controls for a handful of TRBV segments, among them TRBV5-6, TRBV5-1 and TRBV20-1. When samples were clustered directly using the F measure, samples prepared in the same batch co-clustered strongly, which prompted a batch-effect correction. Normalized Chao1 diversity was significantly lower in multiple sclerosis patients than controls, suggesting substantial peripheral T-cell clonal expansion. The control group was slightly older than the multiple sclerosis patient group.

Sample: blood. This receptor chain uses TRBV15 and TRBJ2-6; no D gene call is confident. The TCR sequence derives from a girl between 2 and 10 years old with multiple sclerosis. In nucleotide form, the sequence is TGTGCCACCAGCAGAGATGTGGTCTCTGGGGCCAACGTCCTGACTTTC. Its protein product is CATSRDVVSGANVLTF.